These T cell receptor beta chains were read from a single sample in a study of blood T cell repertoires in COVID-19. The table came from immunoSEQ multiplex PCR; TCRdb's copy has only in-frame clones and leaves some out. The repertoire has 200,000 to 250,000 clones, over 70% of them found once; the top ten carry around 3.7%. The source material was PBMCs or T cells enriched from blood (not recorded which). These receptors came from a woman in her twenties or thirties who had been exposed to COVID-19. Both conserved end residues are part of each CDR3. The D gene is left open where the match is weak. Clone size, where shown, is once, few, many, or a class for clones that have expanded.

TGTGCCAGCAGCGTACGCAGAAACACTGAAGCTTTCTTT	CASSVRRNTEAFF	TRBV9	TRBJ1-1	.	.
TGTGCCAGCAGCCACCAAGTAGGGGATCAGCCCCAGCATTTT	CASSHQVGDQPQHF	TRBV3-1/TRBV3-2	TRBJ1-5	.	.
TGTGCCAGCAGCCGGGTGAACGGGGTGATGAACACTGAAGCTTTCTTT	CASSRVNGVMNTEAFF	TRBV7-9	TRBJ1-1	.	.
TGTGCCAGCAGCTTAGGTCGAGCGGCCACTAACTATGGCTACACCTTC	CASSLGRAATNYGYTF	TRBV11-1	TRBJ1-2	.	.
TGCGCCAGCAGCTTGGTGCAGGGCTCTTATGGCTACACCTTC	CASSLVQGSYGYTF	TRBV5-1	TRBJ1-2	.	.
TGTGCCAGCAGTGAAGCGGGAGGCACAGATACGCAGTATTTT	CASSEAGGTDTQYF	TRBV6-4	TRBJ2-3	TRBD2	many
TGTGCCGGATCGTCAGGGGGCTTGGACACTGAAGCTTTCTTT	CAGSSGGLDTEAFF	TRBV6-6	TRBJ1-1	TRBD1	.
TGCAGCGTTCTACAGGGGGCAAGTCAGCCCCAGCATTTT	CSVLQGASQPQHF	TRBV29-1	TRBJ1-5	TRBD1	.
TGTGCCAGTAAGAGAACAGGGGAAAAACTGTTTTTT	CASKRTGEKLFF	TRBV19	TRBJ1-4	.	.
TGTGCCAGCAGCTTTCAACAACTACAGGGGTCCAATGAGCAGTTCTTC	CASSFQQLQGSNEQFF	TRBV7-6	TRBJ2-1	TRBD1	.
TGCGCCAGCGCCCCCTCGGGGGGGTCCTACAATGAGCAGTTCTTC	CASAPSGGSYNEQFF	TRBV10-1	TRBJ2-1	TRBD2	.
TGTGCCACCAGCAGAGATGTCCAGCGGGAGCAGTACTTC	CATSRDVQREQYF	TRBV15	TRBJ2-7	.	many
TGTGCCAGCAGCGTCGAGGCAAATTCACCCCTCCACTTT	CASSVEANSPLHF	TRBV9	TRBJ1-6	.	.
TGTGCCTGGGGGACTGTCTACGAGCAGTACTTC	CAWGTVYEQYF	TRBV30	TRBJ2-7	.	.
TGTGCCAGCAGCTCCGGGACAGACTATGGCTACACCTTC	CASSSGTDYGYTF	TRBV6-5	TRBJ1-2	TRBD1	.
TGCGCCAGCAGCCCAGCAGGGTTCTCCTACGAGCAGTACTTC	CASSPAGFSYEQYF	TRBV5-1	TRBJ2-7	.	.
TGTGCCAGCAGTTTATTAGCGGGCCCTCAAGAGACCCAGTACTTC	CASSLLAGPQETQYF	TRBV27	TRBJ2-5	TRBD2	.
TGTGCCAGCAGTTCCGGTCTAGCGGGAGTTTCTCTAGATACGCAGTATTTT	CASSSGLAGVSLDTQYF	TRBV2	TRBJ2-3	TRBD2	.
TGTGCCAGCAGTGGGGGGACAGGCAACTATGGCTACACCTTC	CASSGGTGNYGYTF	TRBV28	TRBJ1-2	TRBD1	.
TGCGCCAGCAGCTTGGAACTAGCGGGAAATGGCGAGCAGTACTTC	CASSLELAGNGEQYF	TRBV5-1	TRBJ2-7	TRBD2	.
TGTGCCAGCAGTCCTTACAGGGGCAACTATGGCTACACCTTC	CASSPYRGNYGYTF	TRBV28	TRBJ1-2	TRBD1	.
TGTGCCAGCAGCCTGGGACTAGCGTCTTACAATGAGCAGTTCTTC	CASSLGLASYNEQFF	TRBV5-4	TRBJ2-1	TRBD2	.
TGCAGCGTAGGACTAGTCTCCCCAGATACGCAGTATTTT	CSVGLVSPDTQYF	TRBV29-1	TRBJ2-3	TRBD2	.
TGTGCCGGAAAGGGGCCTAACTATGGCTACACCTTC	CAGKGPNYGYTF	TRBV5-4	TRBJ1-2	.	.
TGCAGTGCGAGTGGGACAGCCTCTGGAAACACCATATATTTT	CSASGTASGNTIYF	TRBV20-1	TRBJ1-3	TRBD1	.
TGTGCCAGCAGCTTGGAGGGGTTTCGGGGCTACACCTTC	CASSLEGFRGYTF	TRBV5-6	TRBJ1-2	.	.
TGTGCCAGCAGTCAGACAGGTGCTGTTGGAAACACCATATATTTT	CASSQTGAVGNTIYF	TRBV27	TRBJ1-3	.	.
TGCGCCAGCAGCTTGGGCGGGGGGAACACTGAAGCTTTCTTT	CASSLGGGNTEAFF	TRBV5-1	TRBJ1-1	.	.
TGTGCCAGCAGCCCAGGACAGGGGTACGAGCAGTACTTC	CASSPGQGYEQYF	TRBV7-3	TRBJ2-7	TRBD1	few
TGTGCCAGCAGCCTTGGACTTTCACCCCTCCACTTT	CASSLGLSPLHF	TRBV28	TRBJ1-6	.	.
TGCGCCAGCAGCGAGACTAGCGGGAGGGCCGGTGAGCAGTTCTTC	CASSETSGRAGEQFF	TRBV5-1	TRBJ2-1	TRBD2	.
TGCGCCAGCAGCCAAGACAGAAGAGGGACAGGGTTAACAGGGGAGCTGTTTTTT	CASSQDRRGTGLTGELFF	TRBV4-1	TRBJ2-2	TRBD1	.
TGTGCCTGGAATATATACTATGGCTACACCTTC	CAWNIYYGYTF	TRBV30	TRBJ1-2	.	few
TGTGCTAGTGGTTTGGTTAAAGCTAGCCCCCCAGACAATGAGCAGTTCTTC	CASGLVKASPPDNEQFF	TRBV12-5	TRBJ2-1	.	.
TGCGCCAGCAGCTTGGACAGGGGAAACACCATATATTTT	CASSLDRGNTIYF	TRBV5-1	TRBJ1-3	.	few
TGTGCCAGCAGCCCATCAGGGGGAACCTACGAGCAGTACTTC	CASSPSGGTYEQYF	TRBV28	TRBJ2-7	TRBD1	.
TGTGCCATCAGTGATCATGGGCGGGTCAACAATGAGCAGTTCTTC	CAISDHGRVNNEQFF	TRBV10-3	TRBJ2-1	.	.
TGTGCCAGCGCCGTTGGGGCCATCTCTGGAAACACCATATATTTT	CASAVGAISGNTIYF	TRBV25-1	TRBJ1-3	.	.
TGTGCCACCGACCGAGGACAGACCGGGGAGCTGTTTTTT	CATDRGQTGELFF	TRBV10-3	TRBJ2-2	.	.
TGTGCCAGCAGCTTAGCGGGGGGTGGTAACACTGAAGCTTTCTTT	CASSLAGGGNTEAFF	TRBV11-2	TRBJ1-1	.	.
TGTGCCAGCAGCCAAAAAACAGGGGTTGGGCACTACGAGCAGTACTTC	CASSQKTGVGHYEQYF	TRBV14	TRBJ2-7	TRBD1	.
TGCGCCAGCAGCCAAGGGGACATGCAGCCCCAGCATTTT	CASSQGDMQPQHF	TRBV4-1	TRBJ1-5	.	.
TGTGCCAGCAGCGTGGGCCCTGATTCTGAAGCTTTCTTT	CASSVGPDSEAFF	TRBV9	TRBJ1-1	.	.
TGTGCCAGCAGTGAGTCGAATCAGCCCCAGCATTTT	CASSESNQPQHF	TRBV6-1	TRBJ1-5	.	.
TGTGCCAGTAGTATAACAATCAATACAGGGGGCCAGCCCCAGCATTTT	CASSITINTGGQPQHF	TRBV19	TRBJ1-5	TRBD1	.
TGTGCCAGCAGCTTAGGCCCCCCGGGGGTCGGTAACTATGGCTACACCTTC	CASSLGPPGVGNYGYTF	TRBV7-3	TRBJ1-2	.	once
TGCAGCGTAGGGGACAGGGGCGAGCAGTACTTC	CSVGDRGEQYF	TRBV29-1	TRBJ2-7	TRBD1	.
TGTGCCAGCAGTTTCAGACAGTATGGCTACACCTTC	CASSFRQYGYTF	TRBV28	TRBJ1-2	.	.
TGTGCCAGAAGCCCCGGGACTAGCGGGAGAGGGGGCACAGATACGCAGTATTTT	CARSPGTSGRGGTDTQYF	TRBV5-3	TRBJ2-3	TRBD2	once
TGTGCCAGCAGCTTAAGCGGGGCGATACCCACTGAAGCTTTCTTT	CASSLSGAIPTEAFF	TRBV7-9	TRBJ1-1	.	.
TGTGCCAGCAGCTTAGGGCAGGGGGGTGATGAGCAGTTCTTC	CASSLGQGGDEQFF	TRBV7-6	TRBJ2-1	.	.
TGTGCCAGCAGGCCCCAATCCGGGACATACAATTCACCCCTCCACTTT	CASRPQSGTYNSPLHF	TRBV27	TRBJ1-6	.	once
TGTGCCAGTAGTATCGGGGGACAGGGACCCACAGATACGCAGTATTTT	CASSIGGQGPTDTQYF	TRBV19	TRBJ2-3	TRBD1	.